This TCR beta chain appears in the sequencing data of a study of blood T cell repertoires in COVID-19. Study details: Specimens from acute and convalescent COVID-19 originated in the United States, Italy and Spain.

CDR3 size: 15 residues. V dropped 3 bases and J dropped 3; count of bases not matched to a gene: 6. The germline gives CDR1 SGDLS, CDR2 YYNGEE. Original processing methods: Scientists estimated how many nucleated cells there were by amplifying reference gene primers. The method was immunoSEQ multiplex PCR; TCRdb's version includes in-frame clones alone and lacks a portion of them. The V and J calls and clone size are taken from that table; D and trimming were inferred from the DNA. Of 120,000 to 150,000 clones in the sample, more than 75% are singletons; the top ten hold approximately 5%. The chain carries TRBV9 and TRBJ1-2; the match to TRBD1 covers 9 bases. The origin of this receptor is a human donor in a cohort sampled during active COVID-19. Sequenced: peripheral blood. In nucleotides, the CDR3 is TGTGCCAGCAGCGCTTGGACAGGGGAATACTATGGCTACACCTTC. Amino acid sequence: CASSAWTGEYYGYTF.